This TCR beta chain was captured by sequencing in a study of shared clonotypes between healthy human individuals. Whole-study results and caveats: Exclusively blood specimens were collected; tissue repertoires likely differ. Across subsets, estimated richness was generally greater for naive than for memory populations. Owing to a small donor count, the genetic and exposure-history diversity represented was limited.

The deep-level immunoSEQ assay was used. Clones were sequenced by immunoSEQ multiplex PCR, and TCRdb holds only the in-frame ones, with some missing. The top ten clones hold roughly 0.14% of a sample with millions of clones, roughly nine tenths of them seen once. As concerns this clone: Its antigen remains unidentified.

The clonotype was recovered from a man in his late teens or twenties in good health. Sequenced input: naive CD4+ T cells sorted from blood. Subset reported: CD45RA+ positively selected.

Written as DNA, the CDR3 is TGTGCCAGCAGTGAGCGGGGTTTCAATGAAAAACTGTTTTTT. Translating it yields CASSERGFNEKLFF. The chain links TRBV6-1 to TRBJ1-4; D is uncertain. CDR3 length: 14 amino acids. The V gene lost 3 bases and the J gene lost 5 bases, with 10 bases spanning the gap. CDR1 and CDR2 from the germline V gene are MNHNS and SASEGT.